This entry features one TCR beta chain sequence. This clonotype was observed at least ten times. Its cognate antigen has yet to be identified. Base qualities are not at hand, and no much larger clone is one base apart. Profiling of TCR beta VDJ combinations and CDR3 sequences used genomic DNA as the template. An Illumina HiSeq 2000 was the platform used for TCR repertoire sequencing. The authors processed their data as follows. TRBV/TRBJ rearrangement plots, CDR3 size and DJ length profiles, and Simpson's diversity index were used to assess repertoires. The immunodominant clone was defined as the most abundant DNA sequence in deep sequencing data. CDR3 amino acid sequences were checked for sharing between subjects and were compared against published repertoires and the VDJdb database. Clones were called with MiXCR by TCRdb after fastp trimmed the public reads at Q25, and only in-frame beta chains were retained. Duplicate CDR3 protein sequences are folded into a single record with the most common DNA and genes. The V and J calls and clone size come from TCRdb's table, not from the authors' own analysis. This sample has around 200,000 distinct CDR3 sequences in its table, and more than 45% of those were observed once. Around 9.7% of the sample is in the top ten clones.

The sample comes from a study of CD8+CD57+ T cells in acquired aplastic anemia (dated by TCRdb to the late 2010s). With respect to the entire study: DNA extracted from sorted CD4+ and CD8+ cells had a mean of 3.2 ug, with a range of about 0.18 to 27.4 ug. CD8+CD57+ expansion was defined as frequency above the mean frequency observed in healthy subjects. Broader findings and caveats from the paper: CD8+ Simpson's diversity did not differ significantly between patients and healthy controls (P=0.060). Although 25 to 30 CD8+ CDR3 sequences were shared by patients and controls, these sequences appeared highly expressed in patients and within the immunodominant clones of patients.

The patients picked for sequencing were ones in whom flow cytometry had shown an expansion of CD8+CD57+ cells. Severe acquired aplastic anemia was diagnosed in all patients according to International Study of Aplastic Anemia and Agranulocytosis and Camitta criteria. Patients had received no therapy at the time of blood sampling. TCR repertoires of sorted CD4+ and CD8+ blood T cells from severe aplastic anemia patients and healthy subjects were deep-sequenced in the study. In the USA, patient enrollment took place under clinicaltrials.gov protocols 00001620, 01623167, 00001397, 00071045, 00081523 and 00961064. Ficoll-Paque density gradient centrifugation was used to isolate peripheral blood mononuclear cells. Before DNA extraction, CD4+ and CD8+ T cells were sorted by FACS or by magnetic beads. Via the germline V gene (reference sequence), CDR1 is DFQATT and CDR2 SNEGSKA. Between the V and J ends, shortened by 0 bases and 5 bases respectively, the junction contains 14 bases. Measured from the cysteine to the phenylalanine, the CDR3 is 15 residues long. This entry keeps only the CDR3 DNA: 45 bases, framed from base 1.

The chain employs TRBV20-1 and TRBJ2-1; no D segment can be confidently identified. This clonotype was obtained from a human donor with aplastic anemia. Sequencing was done on a sample of sorted CD4+, CD8+, or CD8+CD57+ T cells (not recorded which) from PBMCs. Here the CDR3 is given as CSARDLTTLNNEQFF. The nucleotide sequence reads as follows: TGCAGTGCTAGAGATCTCACGACACTAAACAATGAGCAGTTCTTC.